The entry below gives a single T cell receptor beta chain sequence along with its context. These data come from a study of control samples from healthy donors and cancer patients. The germline V gene encodes CDR1 SGHNT and CDR2 YYREEE (reference sequence). Trimming took off 0 bases at V and 7 bases at J, with 14 bases between the two ends. This CDR3 has 14 amino acids. The protocol was immunoSEQ multiplex PCR, while the TCRdb copy is restricted to in-frame clones and leaves out a portion. The sample gives about 140,000 clones, around 90% of which show up once; 5.5% to 7.5% is in the top ten. J is TRBJ2-7 and V is TRBV5-4, with D possibly being TRBD1 (7 bases). The sequence was collected from a young man in good health. The sequencing sample was made of blood. The CDR3 DNA is TGTGCCAGCAGCTTGGCAGGACAGGCGGGGGAGCAGTACTTC. Protein product: CASSLAGQAGEQYF.